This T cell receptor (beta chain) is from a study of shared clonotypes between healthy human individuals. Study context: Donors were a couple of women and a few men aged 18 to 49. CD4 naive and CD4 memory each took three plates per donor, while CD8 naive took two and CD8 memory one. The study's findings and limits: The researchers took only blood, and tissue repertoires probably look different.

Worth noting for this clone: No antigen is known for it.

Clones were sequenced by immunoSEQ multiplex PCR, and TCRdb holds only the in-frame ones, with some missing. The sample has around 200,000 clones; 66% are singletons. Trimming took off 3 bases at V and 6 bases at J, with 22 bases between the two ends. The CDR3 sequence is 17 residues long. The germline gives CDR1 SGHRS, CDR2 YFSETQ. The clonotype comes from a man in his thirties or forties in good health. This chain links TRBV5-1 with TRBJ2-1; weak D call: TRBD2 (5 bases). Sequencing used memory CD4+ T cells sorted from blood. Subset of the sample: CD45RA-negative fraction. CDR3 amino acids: CASSYSPGRGSANEQFF. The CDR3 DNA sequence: TGCGCCAGCAGCTATTCTCCGGGCCGAGGGAGCGCCAATGAGCAGTTCTTC. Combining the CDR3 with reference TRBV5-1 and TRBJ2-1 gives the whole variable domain KAGVTQTPRYLIKTRGQQVTLSCSPISGHRSVSWYQQTPGQGLQFLFEYFSETQRNKGNFPGRFSGRQFSNSRSEMNVSTLELGDSALYLCASSYSPGRGSANEQFFGPGTRLTVL.